The 21 T cell receptor beta chains below come from one sample, sequenced in a study of graft-versus-host responses after intestinal transplantation. The starting material, graft tissue, was processed to release intraepithelial and lamina propria lymphocytes. TCRdb keeps only in-frame clones here, not all; method: immunoSEQ multiplex PCR. The sample has about 15,000 clones; around 70% are singletons. Material: ileum tissue, obtained 14 days after transplant. These TCRs come from a human patient who received an intestinal transplant, so some T cells may come from the graft donor.

This clone was counted only a few times. The chain carries TRBV23-1 and TRBJ2-2; 11 positions match TRBD1. TRBV23-1 is an ORF; its function is uncertain. The V and J ends lost 2 bases and 4 bases, in that order; junction bases with no gene match: 6. The CDR3 has 17 residues. Here the CDR3 reads CASSQPPGTGGTGELFF. The CDR3 nucleotides are TGCGCCAGCAGTCAACCGCCCGGGACAGGGGGCACCGGGGAGCTGTTTTTT.

This chain joins TRBV27 and TRBJ2-1, with D perhaps given as TRBD1 or TRBD2 (5 bases each). Looked up from germline, CDR1 is MNHEY and CDR2 is SMNVEV (reference sequence). The CDR3 has 14 residues. V shed 0 bases and J shed 2 bases, with 5 bases lying between them. CDR3 nucleotides: TGTGCCAGCAGTTTATCGGGGGCCTACAATGAGCAGTTCTTC. Protein product: CASSLSGAYNEQFF.

The chain joins TRBV19 to TRBJ2-7, with D tentatively TRBD1 or TRBD2 (7 bases each). Trimming cost V 3 bases and J 4 bases, with 16 bases left between them. The CDR3 runs 15 residues. Germline CDR1 LNHDA, CDR2 SQIVND (reference sequence). The CDR3 nucleotides read TGTGCCAGTAGTATGGGAGGGAGACAGGGTTACGAGCAGTACTTC. Its protein is CASSMGGRQGYEQYF.

This clone was seen only a few times. This chain links TRBV5-1 with TRBJ2-7; 15 bases fit TRBD2. The germline V gene encodes CDR1 SGHRS and CDR2 YFSETQ. This CDR3 has 19 amino acids. V lost 2 bases and J lost 0; bases outside the gene matches: 9. The CDR3 loop is CASSFSGLAGGINSYEQYF. The CDR3 DNA sequence: TGCGCCAGCAGCTTTTCGGGACTAGCGGGGGGAATAAACTCCTACGAGCAGTACTTC.

This clone has a single count. The chain has TRBV6-1 and TRBJ2-3, with D uncertain. CDR1 MNHNS and CDR2 SASEGT come from the germline V gene. The V end lost 5 bases, the J end lost 2 bases, and 8 bases lay between the germline ends. The CDR3 contains 13 residues. CDR3 residues: CASSSPPTDTQYF. CDR3 bases: TGTGCCAGCAGTTCCCCCCCCACAGATACGCAGTATTTT.

This chain links TRBV4-1 with TRBJ1-1; D is uncertain. The CDR3 is 18 residues long. V was trimmed by 0 bases and J by 0 bases, leaving 17 bases between them. From germline, CDR1 is MGHRA and CDR2 YSYEKL. The CDR3, as DNA: TGCGCCAGCAGCCAAGACGGAGGGCTGGGAGCCATGAACACTGAAGCTTTCTTT. It yields the protein CASSQDGGLGAMNTEAFF.

This chain links TRBV4-1 with TRBJ2-2; unclear D gene. Germline-derived CDR1 and CDR2 are MGHRA and YSYEKL. The CDR3 covers 16 residues. The germline V and J ends were trimmed by 0 bases and 5 bases, with 13 bases remaining between them. CDR3 loop: CASSQEQAILTGELFF. The CDR3 bases are TGCGCCAGCAGCCAAGAACAAGCGATACTGACCGGGGAGCTGTTTTTT.

This CDR3 reads CASSVEPSGETQYF. DNA for the CDR3: TGTGCCAGCAGCGTAGAACCTAGCGGAGAGACCCAGTACTTC. The rearrangement uses TRBV9 and TRBJ2-5, with 7 bases identical to TRBD2. The length of the CDR3 is 14 residues. V shed 0 bases, J shed 4 bases, and the junction held 3 bases outside the gene matches. Germline V gene data show CDR1 as SGDLS and CDR2 as YYNGEE. Using reference TRBV9 and TRBJ2-5 for the parts outside the CDR3, the full variable domain is DSGVTQTPKHLITATGQRVTLRCSPRSGDLSVYWYQQSLDQGLQFLIQYYNGEERAKGNILERFSAQQFPDLHSELNLSSLELGDSALYFCASSVEPSGETQYFGPGTRLLVL.

The CDR3 region is CASSLAVGFSGANVLTF. CDR3 coding DNA: TGTGCCAGCAGCTTGGCTGTTGGGTTCTCTGGGGCCAACGTCCTGACTTTC. This chain uses TRBV7-2 with TRBJ2-6; D is undetermined. Per the germline V gene, CDR1 is SGHTA and CDR2 is FQGNSA. Between the trimmed V and J ends, which lost 3 bases and 0 bases, there was a span of 12 bases. This CDR3 is built from 17 residues. Full variable domain (missing parts from reference TRBV7-2 and TRBJ2-6): GAGVSQSPSNKVTEKGKDVELRCDPISGHTALYWYRQSLGQGLEFLIYFQGNSAPDKSGLPSDRFSAERTGGSVSTLTIQRTQQEDSAVYLCASSLAVGFSGANVLTFGAGSRLTVL.

The chain carries TRBV7-9 and TRBJ2-7, with a possible D match to TRBD1 (6 bases). V gave up 5 bases and J gave up 0 bases, with 11 bases separating them. The CDR3 runs 14 residues. Germline CDR1 and CDR2: SEHNR and FQNEAQ (reference sequence). CDR3 protein: CASSPQGNSYEQYF. DNA for the CDR3: TGTGCCAGCAGCCCACAGGGAAACTCCTACGAGCAGTACTTC.

The V gene is TRBV11-2, the J gene TRBJ2-3; no definite D call. The CDR3 runs 15 residues. The V gene lost 2 bases and the J gene lost 2 bases, with 11 bases spanning the gap. Germline CDR1 reads SGHAT; CDR2 reads FQNNGV. CDR3 bases: TGTGCCAGCAGCTTAACGGTATCTATCACAGATACGCAGTATTTT. This encodes CASSLTVSITDTQYF.

This rearrangement joins TRBV9 to TRBJ2-1; 12 bases are shared with TRBD2. Trimming removed 4 bases from V and 4 bases from J; junction bases left unmatched: 12. The germline CDR1 and CDR2 sequences are SGDLS and YYNGEE. The CDR3 contains 18 residues. CDR3 in amino acids: CASSLPSGRVPGYNEQFF. The CDR3 nucleotides read TGTGCCAGCAGCCTCCCTAGCGGGAGGGTCCCTGGATACAATGAGCAGTTCTTC.

The chain combines TRBV6-5 with TRBJ2-5, with D possibly being TRBD2 (6 bases). The CDR3 loop spans 15 amino acids. CDR1 is MNHEY and CDR2 is SVGAGI in the germline V gene. The V and J ends lost 4 bases and 2 bases respectively, with 14 bases between them. The CDR3 spells CASSSPGLPQETQYF. The CDR3 DNA sequence: TGTGCCAGCAGTTCCCCGGGACTCCCACAAGAGACCCAGTACTTC.

The rearrangement links TRBV11-2 to TRBJ2-7; perhaps D is TRBD1 or TRBD2 (5 bases each). CDR1 and CDR2 (germline): SGHAT, FQNNGV. V lost 5 bases, J lost 4 bases, and 9 bases lay in between. The CDR3 contains 12 residues. CDR3 residues: CASSRDPYEQYF. The CDR3 region has the DNA TGTGCCAGCAGCCGGGACCCATACGAGCAGTACTTC.

Only a few counts were recorded for this clone. This chain uses TRBV10-3 with TRBJ2-7, with D tentatively TRBD2 (6 bases). Germline loops: CDR1 ENHRY, CDR2 SYGVKD. Trimming pared 3 bases from V and 5 bases from J, leaving 8 bases between. CDR3 length: 12 amino acids. CDR3 amino acids: CAISEGGNEQYF. CDR3 sequence (DNA): TGTGCCATCAGTGAAGGCGGGAACGAGCAGTACTTC.

The CDR3 DNA follows: TGTGCCAGCAGTCCGGGACGCCTCTCTTACAATGAGCAGTTCTTC. It is translated as CASSPGRLSYNEQFF. The rearrangement joins TRBV2 to TRBJ2-1, with D possibly called TRBD1 or TRBD2 (5 bases each). Trimming left V 5 bases short and J 4 bases short, with 15 bases between. The germline V gene has CDR1 SNHLY and CDR2 FYNNEI. The length of the CDR3 is 15 residues.

The CDR3 loop is CAWSLGLYEQYF. CDR3 DNA sequence: TGTGCCTGGAGTCTCGGACTTTACGAGCAGTACTTC. The chain carries TRBV30 and TRBJ2-7; tentative D call: TRBD2 (5 bases). CDR1 and CDR2 (germline): GTSNPN, SVGIG (reference sequence). Trimming pared 2 bases from V and 4 bases from J, leaving 9 bases between. The CDR3 sequence is 12 residues long.

This clone was detected only a few times. The J gene is TRBJ1-6, the V gene TRBV6-5; the match to TRBD1 covers 11 bases. Germline V gene sequence: CDR1 MNHEY, CDR2 SVGAGI. The CDR3 length is 15 residues. V gave up 2 bases and J gave up 8 bases; unmatched junction bases: 2. In nucleotides, the CDR3 is TGTGCCAGCAGTTACCGGACAGGGGGCGATTCACCCCTCCACTTT. Translating it yields CASSYRTGGDSPLHF.

This clone was detected a few times. The chain has TRBV7-9 and TRBJ1-1, with 8 nucleotides matching TRBD1. CDR3 length: 14 amino acids. CDR1 is SEHNR and CDR2 is FQNEAQ in the germline V gene (reference sequence). The ends lost 5 bases at V and 11 bases at J; junction bases unmatched: 13. CDR3 protein: CASSTPRGPMGAFF. Here the CDR3 DNA reads TGTGCCAGCAGCACCCCCAGGGGGCCGATGGGCGCTTTCTTT.

The J gene is TRBJ1-3, the V gene TRBV5-6; D remains unclear. Germline V gene data show CDR1 as SGHDT and CDR2 as YYEEEE. The CDR3 is made up of 14 amino acids. The V end lost 6 bases, the J end lost 0 bases, and 10 bases lay between the germline ends. This chain's CDR3 is CASTYQASGNTIYF. The CDR3 bases are TGTGCCAGCACGTACCAGGCCTCTGGAAACACCATATATTTT.

The chain recombines TRBV7-9 with TRBJ2-3; 8 bases agree with TRBD2. The CDR3 consists of 16 residues. Germline V CDR1 and CDR2: SEHNR, FQNEAQ (reference sequence). Trimming took 1 base from V and 3 from J; bases not matched to a gene: 6. This CDR3 is CASSLVTGGQTDTQYF. CDR3 bases: TGTGCCAGCAGCTTAGTGACGGGGGGGCAGACAGATACGCAGTATTTT.